The following is a T cell receptor (beta chain) sequence with its context. Reverse transcribed after extraction, RNA yielded cDNA as the sequencing template. Clones were read by immunoSEQ multiplex PCR, and TCRdb kept only the in-frame ones, dropping some. The data show under 20,000 clones, with around 66% seen just once and around 5.6% held by the top ten. With 5 bases removed from V and 3 bases from J, the gap between germline ends came to 5 bases. This CDR3 contains 11 residues. Per germline, CDR1 SGHVS and CDR2 FQNEAQ. It was from alopecia areata patients that lesional scalp punch biopsies and peripheral blood were collected. This entry belongs to a study of CD8+ T cells in alopecia areata. Whole-study context: At a dose of 5 to 10 mg twice daily, oral tofacitinib was given to treated patients.

This receptor was taken from a human donor with alopecia areata. This chain uses TRBV7-8 with TRBJ2-7; D is unresolved. The source was skin, collected at week 0. As DNA, the CDR3 is TGTGCCAGCAGCAGCAACTACGAGCAGTACTTC. This translates into CASSSNYEQYF. Full variable domain (missing parts from reference TRBV7-8 and TRBJ2-7): GAGVSQSPRYKVAKRGQDVALRCDPISGHVSLFWYQQALGQGPEFLTYFQNEAQLDKSGLPSDRFFAERPEGSVSTLKIQRTQQEDSAVYLCASSSNYEQYFGPGTRLTVT.